This TCR beta chain was profiled in a study of shared clonotypes between healthy human individuals. This clone has more than one count but fewer than ten. CDR1 and CDR2 (germline): SNHLY, FYNNEI. This CDR3 comprises 13 residues. Trimming cost V 8 bases and J 1 base, with 11 bases left between them. Only in-frame clones appear in the TCRdb table, and some are missing; sequencing was by immunoSEQ multiplex PCR. The sample includes under 1,100,000 clones, roughly 74% of them seen just once. J is TRBJ1-1 and V is TRBV2; no reliable D call. This TCR came from a man aged 18-30 years in good health. Some clones in this sample may be carry-over from other donors' samples. Sequences were obtained from memory CD4+ T cells from PBMCs. Subset meaning: CD45RA-negative fraction. CDR3 region: CASVPEANTEAFF. DNA for the CDR3: TGTGCCAGCGTCCCCGAGGCGAACACTGAAGCTTTCTTT. The full variable domain, completed using reference TRBV2 and TRBJ1-1, is EPEVTQTPSHQVTQMGQEVILRCVPISNHLYFYWYRQILGQKVEFLVSFYNNEISEKSEIFDDQFSVERPDGSNFTLKIRSTKLEDSAMYFCASVPEANTEAFFGQGTRLTVV.